This TCR beta chain was found in a study of CD8 T cells in ankylosing spondylitis. This CDR3 region has 11 residues. The V gene's germline CDR1 is DFQATT and CDR2 SNEGSKA (reference sequence). The V gene end was trimmed by 6 bases and the J gene end by 8 bases; junction bases not matched to a gene: 6. Findings and limits, study-wide: A TCR beta motif made of eight highly homologous variants seemed typical of ankylosing spondylitis blood.

To note about this clonotype: Its antigen is not identified.

MiXCR, applied by TCRdb to the 5' RACE reads, yields one record per CDR3 protein. The profile shows about 440,000 distinct CDR3 sequences, 15% to 20% of them singletons. The sequenced sample consisted of blood, either unsorted or a sorted T cell fraction (not recorded which). This receptor was identified in a male donor with ankylosing spondylitis. V and J are TRBV20-1 and TRBJ1-2, with 7 bases matching TRBD1. As DNA, the CDR3 is TGCAGTGCACCGACAGGGTACGGCTACACCTTC. It codes for CSAPTGYGYTF.